This T cell receptor beta chain came from a study of OX40 agonist ivuxolimab in advanced cancers. Regarding the research as a whole: Ivuxolimab was a fully human IgG2 agonistic monoclonal antibody targeting the costimulatory receptor OX40 (CD134). Intravenous ivuxolimab was administered to patients every 2 weeks at six dose levels: 0.01, 0.1, 0.3, 1.5, 3 and 10 mg/kg. Of the approximately 54 patients in dose escalation, approximately 20 had hepatocellular carcinoma, around 15 had melanoma, 9 had renal cell carcinoma and 9 had head and neck cancer. A male proportion of roughly 80% and a mean age of approximately 58 years, ranging from roughly 20 to 80, were recorded for the dose-escalation cohort. Patients were allowed to have had prior anti-PD-1, anti-PD-L1 or anti-CTLA-4 therapy, and more than 35% of the dose-escalation patients had been treated with checkpoint inhibitors. Partial responses were achieved by three dose-escalation patients, of whom one had hepatocellular carcinoma and two had cutaneous melanoma. Peripheral TCRbeta sequencing aimed to test whether ivuxolimab altered TCR sequence diversity and caused clonal T-cell expansion. The monotherapy dose-escalation portion (N of about 47 patients) of the phase I ivuxolimab trial is reported in the paper. What the authors observed across the whole study: Low levels of normalized T-cell clonal expansion were also seen in some nonresponding patients. At doses of 0.1 to 3.0 mg/kg, clonal expansion of both CD4+ and CD8+ blood T cells was observed from baseline to week 6. On average, CD8+ T cells showed more expanded clones than CD4+ T cells after ivuxolimab. Antigen specificity was not determined for the clonally expanded peripheral T cells. In partial responders in the 0.1-3.0 mg/kg groups, normalized peripheral clonal expansion was found to be among the lowest, especially among CD8+ T cells.

To sequence the TCRbeta CDR3 region, genomic DNA was isolated from the sorted cells. The immunoSEQ Assay was used for sequencing of TCRbeta CDR3 regions. This immuneACCESS table, as held by TCRdb, lists in-frame sequences with V and J called but not all clones. Of the missing ones, under half trace to an unresolved V gene in checked studies; the others have no known cause. The sample records under 60,000 clones, about 87% of which are singletons. Over 9% of the sample is taken by the ten largest. The trial excluded patients who had a history of autoimmune disease or were on systemic immunosuppression. In every dose cohort, peripheral blood was drawn for TCR sequencing at baseline, cycle 4 day 1, and cycle 7 day 1. Samples came from an open-label, multicenter, first-in-human phase I dose-escalation trial of ivuxolimab. The trial enrolled adults with locally advanced or metastatic head and neck squamous cell, hepatocellular, melanoma or renal cell carcinoma. Before TCR sequencing, CD4+ and CD8+ T cells were separately sorted from peripheral blood.

According to the germline V gene, CDR1 reads SGDLS and CDR2 reads YYNGEE. The CDR3 numbers 16 residues from cysteine through phenylalanine. Only the CDR3 DNA stays, 48 bases, in frame from base 1. Deletion took 3 bases off V and 6 bases off J, with a span of 18 bases between the germline ends. Note on this clone: Its antigen remains undetermined. Qualities for individual bases were not recorded, and no much larger clone is one base off.

The chain links TRBV9 with TRBJ2-2; the D gene is possibly TRBD2, with 5 bases matching. The clonotype originates from an adult with an advanced solid tumor such as melanoma, head and neck, liver or kidney cancer. The material was CD4+ or CD8+ T cells sorted from blood, obtained in a trial of the OX40 agonist ivuxolimab. CDR3 loop: CASSARKGISAGELFF. In nucleotides, the sequence is TGTGCCAGCAGCGCCAGAAAGGGAATTAGCGCCGGGGAGCTGTTTTTT.